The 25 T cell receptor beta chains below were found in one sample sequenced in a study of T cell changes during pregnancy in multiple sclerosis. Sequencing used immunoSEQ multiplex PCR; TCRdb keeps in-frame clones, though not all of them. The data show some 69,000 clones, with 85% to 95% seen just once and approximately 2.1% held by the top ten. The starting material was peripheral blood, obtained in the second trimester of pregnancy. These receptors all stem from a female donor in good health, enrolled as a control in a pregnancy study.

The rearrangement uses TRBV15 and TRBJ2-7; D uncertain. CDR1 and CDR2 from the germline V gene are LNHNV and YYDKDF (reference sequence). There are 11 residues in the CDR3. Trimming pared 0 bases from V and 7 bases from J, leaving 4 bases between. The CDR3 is CATSRDKEQYF. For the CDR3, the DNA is TGTGCCACCAGCAGAGATAAAGAGCAGTACTTC.

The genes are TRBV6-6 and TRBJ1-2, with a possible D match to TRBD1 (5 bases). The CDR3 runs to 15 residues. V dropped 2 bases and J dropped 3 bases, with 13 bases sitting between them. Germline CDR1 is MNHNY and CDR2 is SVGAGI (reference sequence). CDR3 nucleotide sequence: TGTGCCAGCAGTTACCAGGGCAGGGCGGACTATGGCTACACCTTC. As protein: CASSYQGRADYGYTF.

This chain's CDR3 is CASSLTPGEDVYNSPLHF. CDR3 bases: TGTGCCAGCAGTTTAACACCAGGGGAAGACGTTTATAATTCACCCCTCCACTTT. This rearrangement joins TRBV27 to TRBJ1-6, with a possible D match to TRBD1 (6 bases). This CDR3 contains 18 residues. Trimming left V 2 bases short and J 4 bases short, with 18 bases between. Germline-derived CDR1 and CDR2 are MNHEY and SMNVEV (reference sequence).

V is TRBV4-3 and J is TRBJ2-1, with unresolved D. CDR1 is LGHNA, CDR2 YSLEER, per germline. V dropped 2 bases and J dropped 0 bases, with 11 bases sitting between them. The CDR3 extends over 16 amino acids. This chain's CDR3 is CASSQSPPSSYNEQFF. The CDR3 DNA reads TGCGCCAGCAGCCAATCGCCCCCGAGCTCCTACAATGAGCAGTTCTTC.

This CDR3 is CASSYGGGTYEQYF. DNA of the CDR3: TGTGCCAGCAGTTACGGCGGGGGCACCTACGAGCAGTACTTC. The chain is built from TRBV6-5 and TRBJ2-7; D perhaps matches TRBD2 (7 bases). The germline gives CDR1 MNHEY, CDR2 SVGAGI. The CDR3 spans 14 residues. Trimming removed 2 bases at V and 2 bases at J, with 10 bases between.

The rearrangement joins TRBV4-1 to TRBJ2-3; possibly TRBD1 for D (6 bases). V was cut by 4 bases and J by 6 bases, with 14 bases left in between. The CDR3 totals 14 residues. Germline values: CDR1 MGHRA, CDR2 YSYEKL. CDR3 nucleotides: TGCGCCAGCAGCCCGCCGGACAGCATGGATACGCAGTATTTT. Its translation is CASSPPDSMDTQYF.

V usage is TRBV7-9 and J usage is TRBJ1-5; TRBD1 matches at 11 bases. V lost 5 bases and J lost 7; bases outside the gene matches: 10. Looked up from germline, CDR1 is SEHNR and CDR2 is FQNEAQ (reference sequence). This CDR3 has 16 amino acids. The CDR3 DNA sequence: TGTGCCAGCAGCCCCTCGGACAGGGGGCTAAGGCAGCCCCAGCATTTT. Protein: CASSPSDRGLRQPQHF.

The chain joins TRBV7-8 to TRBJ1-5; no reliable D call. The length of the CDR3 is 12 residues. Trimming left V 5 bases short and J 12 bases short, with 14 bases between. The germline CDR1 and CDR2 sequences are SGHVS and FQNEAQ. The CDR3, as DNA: TGTGCCAGCAGCCCCTACGGGAGTTTCCAGCATTTT. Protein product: CASSPYGSFQHF.

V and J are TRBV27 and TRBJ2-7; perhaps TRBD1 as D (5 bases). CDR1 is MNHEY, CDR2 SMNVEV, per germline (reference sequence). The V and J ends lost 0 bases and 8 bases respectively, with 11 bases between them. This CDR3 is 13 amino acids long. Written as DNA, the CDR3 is TGTGCCAGCAGTTTATCTGGGCAGGGCAAGCAGTACTTC. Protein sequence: CASSLSGQGKQYF.

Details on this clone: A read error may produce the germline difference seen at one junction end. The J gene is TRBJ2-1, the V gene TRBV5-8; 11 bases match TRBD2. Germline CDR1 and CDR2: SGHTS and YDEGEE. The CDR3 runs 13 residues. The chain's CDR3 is CASSFPSGGPGVF. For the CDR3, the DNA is TGTGCCAGCAGCTTTCCTAGCGGGGGGCCAGGGGTCTTC.

The CDR3 spells CASRDTNRDSPLHF. CDR3 DNA sequence: TGTGCCAGCCGGGACACTAATCGGGATTCACCCCTCCACTTT. The V gene is TRBV6-1, the J gene TRBJ1-6, with D perhaps TRBD1 (6 bases). With 8 bases removed from V and 8 bases from J, the gap between germline ends came to 16 bases. Germline CDR1 is MNHNS and CDR2 is SASEGT. This CDR3 contains 14 residues.

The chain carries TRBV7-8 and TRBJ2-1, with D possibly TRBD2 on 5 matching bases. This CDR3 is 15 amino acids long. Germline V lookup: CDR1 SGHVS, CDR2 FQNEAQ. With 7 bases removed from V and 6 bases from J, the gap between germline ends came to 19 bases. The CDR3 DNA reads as TGTGCCAGCACCCCCCCTGGAGAACTAGTCAATGAGCAGTTCTTC. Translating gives CASTPPGELVNEQFF.

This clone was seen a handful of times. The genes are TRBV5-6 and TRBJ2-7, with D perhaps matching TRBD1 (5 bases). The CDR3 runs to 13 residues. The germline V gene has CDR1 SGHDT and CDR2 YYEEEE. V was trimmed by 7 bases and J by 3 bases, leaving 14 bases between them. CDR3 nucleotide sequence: TGTGCCAGCCGGGTGGGGCCGGGCTACGAGCAGTACTTC. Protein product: CASRVGPGYEQYF. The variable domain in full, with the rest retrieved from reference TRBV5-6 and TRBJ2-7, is DAGVTQSPTHLIKTRGQQVTLRCSPKSGHDTVSWYQQALGQGPQFIFQYYEEEERQRGNFPDRFSGHQFPNYSSELNVNALLLGDSALYLCASRVGPGYEQYFGPGTRLTVT.

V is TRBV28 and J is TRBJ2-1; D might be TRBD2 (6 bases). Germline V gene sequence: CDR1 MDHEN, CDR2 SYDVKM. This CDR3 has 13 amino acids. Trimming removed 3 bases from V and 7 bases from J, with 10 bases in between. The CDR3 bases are TGTGCCAGCAGTTTGCTTGGGGGGAATGAGCAGTTCTTC. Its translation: CASSLLGGNEQFF. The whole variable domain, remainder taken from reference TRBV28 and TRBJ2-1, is DVKVTQSSRYLVKRTGEKVFLECVQDMDHENMFWYRQDPGLGLRLIYFSYDVKMKEKGDIPEGYSVSREKKERFSLILESASTNQTSMYLCASSLLGGNEQFFGPGTRLTVL.

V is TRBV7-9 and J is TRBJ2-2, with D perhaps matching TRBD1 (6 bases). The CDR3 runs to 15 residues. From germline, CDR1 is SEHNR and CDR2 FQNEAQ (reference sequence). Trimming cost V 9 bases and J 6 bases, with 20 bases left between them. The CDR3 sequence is CASAGTRNRAGELFF. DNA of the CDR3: TGTGCCAGTGCCGGGACAAGGAATAGGGCCGGGGAGCTGTTTTTT. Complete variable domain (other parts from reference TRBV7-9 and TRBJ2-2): DTGVSQNPRHKITKRGQNVTFRCDPISEHNRLYWYRQTLGQGPEFLTYFQNEAQLEKSRLLSDRFSAERPKGSFSTLEIQRTEQGDSAMYLCASAGTRNRAGELFFGEGSRLTVL.

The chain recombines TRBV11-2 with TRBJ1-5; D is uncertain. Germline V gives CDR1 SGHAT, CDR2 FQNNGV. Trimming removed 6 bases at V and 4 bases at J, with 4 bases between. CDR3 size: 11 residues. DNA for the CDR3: TGTGCCAGCAGATCAAATCAGCCCCAGCATTTT. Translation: CASRSNQPQHF.

CDR3 in DNA: TGTGCCAGCAGCCTGGGTGAGGAGGGCCCTGAAGCTTTCTTT. It yields the protein CASSLGEEGPEAFF. The chain combines TRBV7-9 with TRBJ1-1; D unresolved. The ends were cut back, 5 bases at V and 6 bases at J, with 16 bases in the middle. This CDR3 has 14 amino acids. The germline V gene has CDR1 SEHNR and CDR2 FQNEAQ (reference sequence).

CDR3 in DNA: TGTGCCAGCACCCCGTCCCCGGGACAGGGCTATGGCTACACCTTC. It specifies CASTPSPGQGYGYTF. The V and J genes are TRBV28 and TRBJ1-2; 9 positions match TRBD1. Germline V lookup: CDR1 MDHEN, CDR2 SYDVKM. V was clipped by 7 bases and J by 4 bases; unmatched bases: 10. This CDR3 contains 15 residues.

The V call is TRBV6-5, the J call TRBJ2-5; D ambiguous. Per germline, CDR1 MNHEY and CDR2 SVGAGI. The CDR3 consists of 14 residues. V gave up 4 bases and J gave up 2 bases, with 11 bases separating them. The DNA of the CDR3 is TGTGCCAGCAGTTCCACATCGTTTCAAGAGACCCAGTACTTC. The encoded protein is CASSSTSFQETQYF.

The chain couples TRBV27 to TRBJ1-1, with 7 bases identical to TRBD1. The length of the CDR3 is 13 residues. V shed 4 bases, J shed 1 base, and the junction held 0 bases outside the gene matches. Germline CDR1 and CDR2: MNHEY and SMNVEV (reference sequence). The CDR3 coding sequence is TGTGCCAGCAGTTGGGACAGGAACACTGAAGCTTTCTTT. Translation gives CASSWDRNTEAFF.

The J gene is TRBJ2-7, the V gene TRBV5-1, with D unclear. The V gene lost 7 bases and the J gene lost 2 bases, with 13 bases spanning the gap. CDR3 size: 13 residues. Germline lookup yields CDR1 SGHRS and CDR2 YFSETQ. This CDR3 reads CASGIESPYEQYF. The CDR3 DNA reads TGCGCCAGCGGTATAGAGTCACCCTACGAGCAGTACTTC.

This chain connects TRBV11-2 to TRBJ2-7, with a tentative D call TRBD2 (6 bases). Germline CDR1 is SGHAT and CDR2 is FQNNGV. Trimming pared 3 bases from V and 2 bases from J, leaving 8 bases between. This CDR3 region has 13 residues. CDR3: CASSLAGTYEQYF. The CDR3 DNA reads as TGTGCCAGCAGCTTGGCGGGAACCTACGAGCAGTACTTC.

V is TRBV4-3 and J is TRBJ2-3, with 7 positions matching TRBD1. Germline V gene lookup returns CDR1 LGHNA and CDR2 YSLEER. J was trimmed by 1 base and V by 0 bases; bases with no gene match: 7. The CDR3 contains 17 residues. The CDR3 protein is CASSQDLRQGGTDTQYF. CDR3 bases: TGCGCCAGCAGCCAAGATCTCCGGCAGGGGGGCACAGATACGCAGTATTTT.

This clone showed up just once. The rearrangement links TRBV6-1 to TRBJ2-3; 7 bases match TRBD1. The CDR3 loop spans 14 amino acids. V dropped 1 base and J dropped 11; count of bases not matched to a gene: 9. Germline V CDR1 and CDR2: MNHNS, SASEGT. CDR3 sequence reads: CASSEGGNRGGQYF. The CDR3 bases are TGTGCCAGCAGTGAAGGGGGAAACAGGGGTGGGCAGTATTTT.

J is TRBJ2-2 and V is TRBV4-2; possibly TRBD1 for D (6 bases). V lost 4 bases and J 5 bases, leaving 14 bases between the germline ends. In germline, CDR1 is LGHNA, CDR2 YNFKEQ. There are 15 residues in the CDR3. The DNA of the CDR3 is TGTGCCAGCAGCCTAGGACAGCTAAAGACCGGGGAGCTGTTTTTT. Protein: CASSLGQLKTGELFF.